The clone carrying this TCR beta chain was seen at least ten times. UMIs and a universal primer site were added when TCR cDNA was made by 5'RACE template switching. MiXCR was run by TCRdb on the 5' RACE reads, yielding one entry per CDR3 protein. The sample consists of hundreds of thousands of distinct CDR3 sequences, over 9% of them appearing once. This entry comes from a study of T cells after yellow fever vaccination. Overall study: It was SMART-Seq v4 Ultra Low Input that prepared the fractions with low cell numbers.

Material: PBMCs, obtained on the day of the yellow fever booster vaccination. This TCR came from a man aged 25 to 40 who received the YFV17D yellow fever vaccine.

CDR3 sequence (DNA): TGTGCCAGTAGCGGGACCCCCTACGAGCAGTACTTC. Protein: CASSGTPYEQYF. J is TRBJ2-7 and V is TRBV6-2 or TRBV6-3; TRBD2 agrees at 8 bases. Germline V gene data show CDR1 as MNHEY and CDR2 as SVGEGT. V lost 9 bases and J lost 2; bases outside the gene matches: 3. This CDR3 has 12 amino acids.